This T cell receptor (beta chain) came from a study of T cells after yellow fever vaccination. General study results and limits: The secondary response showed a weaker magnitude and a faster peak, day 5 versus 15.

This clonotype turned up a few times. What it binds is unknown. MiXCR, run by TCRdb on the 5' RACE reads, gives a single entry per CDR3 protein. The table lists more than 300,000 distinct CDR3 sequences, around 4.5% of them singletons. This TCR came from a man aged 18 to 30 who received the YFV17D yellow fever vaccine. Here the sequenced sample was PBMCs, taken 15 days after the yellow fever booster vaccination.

The CDR3 DNA reads as TGCAGTGCTAGAGTAGCGGGGGGCCCCCCAGGGGCCCAGTACTTC. It codes for CSARVAGGPPGAQYF. The chain couples TRBV20-1 to TRBJ2-5; 10 nucleotides match TRBD2. The germline V gene has CDR1 DFQATT and CDR2 SNEGSKA (reference sequence). CDR3 size: 15 residues. Unmatched junction bases numbered 11, after V lost 1 base and J lost 9 bases.